These 21 T cell receptor beta chains were sequenced from one sample in a study of T cell changes during pregnancy in multiple sclerosis. Clones were sequenced by immunoSEQ multiplex PCR, and TCRdb holds only the in-frame ones, with some missing. The table records some 60,000 clones, roughly nine tenths of them present only once. The sequenced sample was CD4+ T cells from peripheral blood mononuclear cells, obtained in the first trimester of pregnancy. The receptors stem from a female donor with multiple sclerosis, enrolled in a pregnancy study.

The CDR3 coding sequence is TGCGCCAGCAGCCAAGAAGGACAGGGCGTCTATGGCTACACCTTC. It specifies CASSQEGQGVYGYTF. The chain combines TRBV4-3 with TRBJ1-2, with TRBD1 matching over 8 bases. The CDR3 totals 15 residues. V was pared by 0 bases and J by 4 bases, with 4 bases of the junction left unmatched. Germline lookup yields CDR1 LGHNA and CDR2 YSLEER.

The CDR3 DNA reads as TGTGCCAGCTCACCGATTGACAGGGGCGGGAACACCGGGGAGCTGTTTTTT. Encoded protein: CASSPIDRGGNTGELFF. The J gene is TRBJ2-2, the V gene TRBV18, with TRBD1 matching 8 bases. CDR3 length equals 17 residues. Germline V lookup: CDR1 KGHSH, CDR2 LQKENI. V dropped 3 bases and J dropped 1; count of bases not matched to a gene: 7.

The chain has TRBV5-1 and TRBJ1-2; D remains ambiguous. V was pared by 2 bases and J by 8 bases, with 19 bases between. Germline V gene data show CDR1 as SGHRS and CDR2 as YFSETQ. The CDR3 runs 15 residues. This CDR3 is CASSFMNSLERGYTF. The CDR3 DNA sequence: TGCGCCAGCAGCTTCATGAATTCTCTGGAGCGGGGCTACACCTTC.

J is TRBJ1-6 and V is TRBV13; possibly TRBD1 for D (6 bases). Germline V gene sequence: CDR1 PRHDT, CDR2 FYEKMQ (reference sequence). This CDR3 spans 14 amino acids. V lost 5 bases, J lost 7 bases, and 12 bases lay in between. The CDR3 coding sequence is TGTGCCAGCAGCCCGGGACAATTCAATTCACCCCTCCACTTT. Translating gives CASSPGQFNSPLHF.

This clone was seen repeatedly, ten times or more. The chain joins TRBV11-2 to TRBJ1-1; the D gene is possibly TRBD1 (6 bases). Germline V gene data show CDR1 as SGHAT and CDR2 as FQNNGV. Trimming removed 1 base at V and 5 bases at J, with 14 bases between. The CDR3 consists of 15 residues. CDR3 nucleotide sequence: TGTGCCAGCAGCTTAGCCCCACAGGGACGGACTGAAGCTTTCTTT. The encoded protein is CASSLAPQGRTEAFF.

The chain employs TRBV6-1 and TRBJ2-3; 12 bases align to TRBD2. J was trimmed by 3 bases and V by 2 bases; bases with no gene match: 3. CDR1 and CDR2 (germline): MNHNS, SASEGT. This CDR3 spans 16 amino acids. The CDR3 sequence: CASSEFLAGGTDTQYF. Written as DNA, the CDR3 is TGTGCCAGCAGTGAATTCCTAGCGGGGGGGACAGATACGCAGTATTTT.

V gene TRBV5-5 combines with J gene TRBJ1-5; the match to TRBD1 covers 11 bases. CDR1 SGHKS and CDR2 YYEKEE come from the germline V gene (reference sequence). The CDR3 totals 14 residues. V was clipped by 3 bases and J by 9 bases; unmatched bases: 5. CDR3 coding DNA: TGTGCCAGCAGCTGGGGACAGGGGGACGGGCCCCAGCATTTT. As protein: CASSWGQGDGPQHF.

A single count supports this clone. J is TRBJ1-1 and V is TRBV6-5; TRBD1 is a possible D gene (5 bases). This CDR3 comprises 13 residues. Germline V CDR1 and CDR2: MNHEY, SVGAGI. The germline V and J ends were trimmed by 10 bases and 1 base, with 13 bases remaining between them. CDR3 in amino acids: CATARGENTEAFF. CDR3 sequence (DNA): TGTGCCACGGCGCGGGGGGAGAACACTGAAGCTTTCTTT.

The chain uses TRBV7-2 and TRBJ1-2; tentatively, D is TRBD1 (5 bases). V was shortened by 2 bases and J by 2 bases, with 9 bases between the two germline ends. The CDR3 contains 14 residues. Looked up from germline, CDR1 is SGHTA and CDR2 is FQGNSA. The CDR3 here is CASSLQGSNYGYTF. CDR3 bases: TGTGCCAGCAGCTTACAGGGAAGCAACTATGGCTACACCTTC.

This clone was counted a few times. This chain uses TRBV14 with TRBJ1-1, with 9 bases that match TRBD1. J gave up 1 base and V 4 bases, and 10 bases lay outside the gene matches. From germline, CDR1 is SGHDN and CDR2 FVKESK. The CDR3 is 17 residues long. The CDR3 nucleotides are TGTGCCAGCAGCCGCATGCCCGGGACAGGGAAGAACACTGAAGCTTTCTTT. Encoded protein: CASSRMPGTGKNTEAFF.

This chain joins TRBV21-1 and TRBJ1-2; TRBD1, the table's D call, lacks a check against the DNA. TRBV21-1 is tagged as a pseudogene. CDR3 length: 15 residues. As DNA, the CDR3 is TGTGCCAGCAGCAAGCACAGGACGTCTAACTATGGCTACACCTTC. Protein product: CASSKHRTSNYGYTF.

The chain combines TRBV9 with TRBJ2-2, with D possibly TRBD1 on 5 matching bases. Trimming left V 0 bases short and J 1 base short, with 13 bases between. Per germline, CDR1 SGDLS and CDR2 YYNGEE. The CDR3 length is 17 residues. CDR3 sequence: CASSVGIGDRNTGELFF. In DNA form, the CDR3 reads TGTGCCAGCAGCGTAGGGATTGGTGACAGGAACACCGGGGAGCTGTTTTTT.

The chain joins TRBV5-6 to TRBJ1-3; no clear D gene. The CDR3 loop spans 16 amino acids. V was cut by 2 bases and J by 0 bases, with 12 bases left in between. Germline V CDR1 and CDR2: SGHDT, YYEEEE. The CDR3 protein is CASSFPERHSGNTIYF. The CDR3 DNA follows: TGTGCCAGCAGCTTCCCCGAAAGACACTCTGGAAACACCATATATTTT. The whole variable domain, remainder taken from reference TRBV5-6 and TRBJ1-3, is DAGVTQSPTHLIKTRGQQVTLRCSPKSGHDTVSWYQQALGQGPQFIFQYYEEEERQRGNFPDRFSGHQFPNYSSELNVNALLLGDSALYLCASSFPERHSGNTIYFGEGSWLTVV.

The gene calls are TRBV4-2 and TRBJ1-1; 8 bases are a match to TRBD1. This CDR3 spans 16 amino acids. The V gene end was trimmed by 3 bases and the J gene end by 4 bases; junction bases not matched to a gene: 10. The germline V gene encodes CDR1 LGHNA and CDR2 YNFKEQ. The CDR3 DNA reads TGTGCCAGCAGCCAGCGGGCGCAGGGGGCGTCCACTGAAGCTTTCTTT. Translated, it gives CASSQRAQGASTEAFF.

The chain couples TRBV18 to TRBJ1-2; D perhaps matches TRBD1 (5 bases). Germline assignment: CDR1 KGHSH and CDR2 LQKENI. Trimming stripped 3 bases from V and 3 bases from J, with 8 bases between. CDR3 length: 13 amino acids. CDR3: CASSPDRYYGYTF. CDR3 bases: TGTGCCAGCTCACCCGACAGATACTATGGCTACACCTTC.

V usage is TRBV30 and J usage is TRBJ1-4; the match to TRBD1 covers 7 bases. The V gene's germline CDR1 is GTSNPN and CDR2 SVGIG (reference sequence). The J segment lost 4 bases and the V segment lost 4 bases, leaving 3 bases of the junction unmatched. This CDR3 has 13 residues. In nucleotides, the CDR3 is TGTGCCTGGAAGGGACAGCTTAATGAAAAACTGTTTTTT. Encoded protein: CAWKGQLNEKLFF.

The chain uses TRBV11-2 and TRBJ2-5; TRBD2 matches at 10 bases. After removal of 0 bases from V and 4 bases from J, the junction contained 2 bases not matched to a gene. CDR3 length: 15 amino acids. The germline V gene encodes CDR1 SGHAT and CDR2 FQNNGV. The CDR3 bases are TGTGCCAGCAGCTTAGATCGGACTAGCGGAGAGACCCAGTACTTC. This translates into CASSLDRTSGETQYF.

V is TRBV5-1 and J is TRBJ2-1; 8 bases are shared with TRBD1. The CDR3 has 16 residues. Per germline, CDR1 SGHRS and CDR2 YFSETQ. After removal of 6 bases from V and 2 bases from J, the junction contained 10 bases not matched to a gene. CDR3 sequence reads: CASNFRTGRTYNEQFF. The CDR3 DNA reads as TGCGCCAGCAACTTCCGGACAGGGAGGACCTACAATGAGCAGTTCTTC.

The rearrangement joins TRBV29-1 to TRBJ1-3; 7 nucleotides line up with TRBD1. This CDR3 contains 14 residues. Per the germline V gene, CDR1 is SQVTM and CDR2 is ANQGSEA. V lost 6 bases to trimming and J lost 5 bases; unmatched junction nucleotides: 10. CDR3 nucleotide sequence: TGCAGCGTCACGACAGGGATTAATCGAAACACCATATATTTT. The encoded protein is CSVTTGINRNTIYF.

The chain employs TRBV7-3 and TRBJ2-3, with 10 bases fitting TRBD2. J was trimmed by 4 bases and V by 1 base; bases with no gene match: 5. Germline V CDR1 and CDR2: SGHTA, FQGTGA. This CDR3 comprises 16 residues. This CDR3 is CASSLKGLAGADTQYF. DNA of the CDR3: TGTGCCAGCAGCTTAAAAGGGCTAGCGGGGGCAGATACGCAGTATTTT.

This clone was seen a few times. The rearrangement uses TRBV14 and TRBJ1-2; D is possibly TRBD1 (5 bases). V was pared by 1 base and J by 8 bases, with 11 bases between. This CDR3 contains 13 residues. The germline gives CDR1 SGHDN, CDR2 FVKESK. CDR3 DNA: TGTGCCAGCAGCCAAGTAACAGGAGAAGGCTACACCTTC. Translation: CASSQVTGEGYTF.